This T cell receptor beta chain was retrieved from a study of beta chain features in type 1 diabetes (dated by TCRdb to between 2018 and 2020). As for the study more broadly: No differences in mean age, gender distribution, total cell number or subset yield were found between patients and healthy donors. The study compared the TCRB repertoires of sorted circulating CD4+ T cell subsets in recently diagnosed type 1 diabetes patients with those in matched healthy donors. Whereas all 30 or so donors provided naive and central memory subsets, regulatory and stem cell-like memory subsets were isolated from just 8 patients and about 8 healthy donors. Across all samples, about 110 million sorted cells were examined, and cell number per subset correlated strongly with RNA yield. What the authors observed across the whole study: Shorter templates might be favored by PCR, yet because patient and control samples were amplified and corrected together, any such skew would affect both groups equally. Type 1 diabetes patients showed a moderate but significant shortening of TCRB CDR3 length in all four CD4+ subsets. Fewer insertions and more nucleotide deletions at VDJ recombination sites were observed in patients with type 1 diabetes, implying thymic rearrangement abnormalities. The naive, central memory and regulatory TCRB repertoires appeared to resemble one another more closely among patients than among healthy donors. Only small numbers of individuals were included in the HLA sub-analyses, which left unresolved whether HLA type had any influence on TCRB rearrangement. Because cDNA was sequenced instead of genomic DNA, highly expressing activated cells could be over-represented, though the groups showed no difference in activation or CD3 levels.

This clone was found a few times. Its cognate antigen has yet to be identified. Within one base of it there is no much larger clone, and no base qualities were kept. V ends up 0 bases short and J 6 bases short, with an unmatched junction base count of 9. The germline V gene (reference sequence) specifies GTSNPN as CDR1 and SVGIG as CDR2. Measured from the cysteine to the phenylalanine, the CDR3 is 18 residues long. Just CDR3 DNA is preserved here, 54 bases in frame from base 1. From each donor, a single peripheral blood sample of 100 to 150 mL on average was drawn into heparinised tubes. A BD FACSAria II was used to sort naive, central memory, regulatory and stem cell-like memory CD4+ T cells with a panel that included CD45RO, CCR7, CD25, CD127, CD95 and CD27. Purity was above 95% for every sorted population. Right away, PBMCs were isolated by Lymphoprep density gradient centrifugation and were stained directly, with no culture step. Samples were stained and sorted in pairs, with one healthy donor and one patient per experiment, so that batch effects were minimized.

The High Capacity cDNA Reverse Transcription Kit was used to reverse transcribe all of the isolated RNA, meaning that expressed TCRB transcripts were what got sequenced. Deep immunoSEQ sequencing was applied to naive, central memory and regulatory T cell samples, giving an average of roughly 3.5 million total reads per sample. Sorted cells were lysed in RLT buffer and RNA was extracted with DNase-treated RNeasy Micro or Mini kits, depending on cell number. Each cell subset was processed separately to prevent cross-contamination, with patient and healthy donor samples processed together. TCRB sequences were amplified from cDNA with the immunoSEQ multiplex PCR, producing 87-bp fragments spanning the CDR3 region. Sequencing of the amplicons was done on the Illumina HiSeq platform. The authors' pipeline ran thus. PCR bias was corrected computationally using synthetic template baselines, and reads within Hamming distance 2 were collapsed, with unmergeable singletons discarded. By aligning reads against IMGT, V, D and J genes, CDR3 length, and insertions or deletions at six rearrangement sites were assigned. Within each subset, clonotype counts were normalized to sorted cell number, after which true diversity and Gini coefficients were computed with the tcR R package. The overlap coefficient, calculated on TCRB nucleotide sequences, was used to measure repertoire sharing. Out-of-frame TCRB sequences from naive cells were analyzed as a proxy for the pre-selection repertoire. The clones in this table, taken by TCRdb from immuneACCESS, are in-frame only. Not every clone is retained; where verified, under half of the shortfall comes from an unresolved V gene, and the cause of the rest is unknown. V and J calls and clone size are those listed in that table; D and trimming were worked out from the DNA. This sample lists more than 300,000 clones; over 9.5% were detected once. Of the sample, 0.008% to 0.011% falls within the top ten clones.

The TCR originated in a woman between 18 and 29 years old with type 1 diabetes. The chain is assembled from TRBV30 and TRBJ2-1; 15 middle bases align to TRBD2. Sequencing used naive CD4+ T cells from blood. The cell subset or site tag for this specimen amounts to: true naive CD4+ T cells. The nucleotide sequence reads TGTGCCTGGAGTGTACTAAGGGGGACTAGCGGGAGGAGCAATGAGCAGTTCTTC. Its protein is CAWSVLRGTSGRSNEQFF.